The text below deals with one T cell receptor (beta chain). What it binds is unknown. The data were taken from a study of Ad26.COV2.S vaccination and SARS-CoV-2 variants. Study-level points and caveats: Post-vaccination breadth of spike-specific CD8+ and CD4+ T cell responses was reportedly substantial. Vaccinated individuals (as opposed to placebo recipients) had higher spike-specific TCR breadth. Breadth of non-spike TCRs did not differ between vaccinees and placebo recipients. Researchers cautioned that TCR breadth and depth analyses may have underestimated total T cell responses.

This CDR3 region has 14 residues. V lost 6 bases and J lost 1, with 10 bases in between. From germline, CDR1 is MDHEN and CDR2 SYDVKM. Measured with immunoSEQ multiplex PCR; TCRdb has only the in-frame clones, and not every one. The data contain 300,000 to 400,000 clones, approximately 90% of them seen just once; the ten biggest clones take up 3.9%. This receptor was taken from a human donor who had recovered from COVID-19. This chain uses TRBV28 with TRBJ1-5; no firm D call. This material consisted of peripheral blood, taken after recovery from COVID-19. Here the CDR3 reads CASRQTGSNQPQHF. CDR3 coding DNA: TGTGCCAGCAGGCAGACCGGGAGCAATCAGCCCCAGCATTTT. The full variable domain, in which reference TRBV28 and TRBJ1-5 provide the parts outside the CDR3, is DVKVTQSSRYLVKRTGEKVFLECVQDMDHENMFWYRQDPGLGLRLIYFSYDVKMKEKGDIPEGYSVSREKKERFSLILESASTNQTSMYLCASRQTGSNQPQHFGDGTRLSIL.